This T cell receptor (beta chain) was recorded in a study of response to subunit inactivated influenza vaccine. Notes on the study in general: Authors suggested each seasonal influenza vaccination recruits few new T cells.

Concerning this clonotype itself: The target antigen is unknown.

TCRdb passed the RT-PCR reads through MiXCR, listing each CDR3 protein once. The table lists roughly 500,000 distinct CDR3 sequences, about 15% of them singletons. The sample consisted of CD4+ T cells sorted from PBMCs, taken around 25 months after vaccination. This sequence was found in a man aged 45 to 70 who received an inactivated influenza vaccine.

For the CDR3, the DNA is TGCGCCAGCAGCCCGGAACTTAACACCGGGGAGCTGTTTTTT. The encoded protein is CASSPELNTGELFF. V gene TRBV4-3 combines with J gene TRBJ2-2; D is ambiguous. The CDR3 has 14 amino acids. Germline V gives CDR1 LGHNA, CDR2 YSLEER. The V end lost 4 bases, the J end lost 2 bases, and 8 bases lay between the germline ends.